The 8 T cell receptor beta chains listed next were all sequenced from one sample in a study of cytotoxic CD8 clonotypes in ibrutinib-treated CLL. The protocol was immunoSEQ multiplex PCR, while the TCRdb copy is restricted to in-frame clones and leaves out a portion. The sample carries roughly 130,000 clones, about four fifths recorded once. Sequences were derived from PBMCs, sampled after 12 months of ibrutinib treatment. The receptors were gathered from a human donor with chronic lymphocytic leukemia.

The sample holds a few counts of this clone. The chain uses TRBV19 and TRBJ1-5, with D unresolved. The germline V gene has CDR1 LNHDA and CDR2 SQIVND (reference sequence). The CDR3 has 13 amino acids. Trimming shortened V by 6 bases and J by 6 bases, and 12 bases separated the two germline ends. CDR3 amino acids: CASSPREGQPQHF. CDR3 sequence (DNA): TGTGCCAGTAGCCCTAGGGAAGGTCAGCCCCAGCATTTT.

The chain has TRBV29-1 and TRBJ2-1; 11 bases align to TRBD2. V was pared by 2 bases and J by 7 bases, with 4 bases of the junction left unmatched. CDR1 and CDR2 from the germline V gene are SQVTM and ANQGSEA. The CDR3 loop spans 14 amino acids. The CDR3 region has the DNA TGCAGCGTTGAAACCGGGACTAGCGGTAATGAGCAGTTCTTC. Amino acid sequence: CSVETGTSGNEQFF.

This chain uses TRBV28 with TRBJ1-1, with D unresolved. From germline, CDR1 is MDHEN and CDR2 SYDVKM. The CDR3 loop spans 14 amino acids. The V and J ends lost 7 bases and 3 bases respectively, with 15 bases between them. CDR3 in DNA: TGTGCCAGCAAACTAGAGGGTACATACACTGAAGCTTTCTTT. It specifies CASKLEGTYTEAFF. The full variable domain, rest sourced from reference TRBV28 and TRBJ1-1, is DVKVTQSSRYLVKRTGEKVFLECVQDMDHENMFWYRQDPGLGLRLIYFSYDVKMKEKGDIPEGYSVSREKKERFSLILESASTNQTSMYLCASKLEGTYTEAFFGQGTRLTVV.

This clone has just one count. The J gene is TRBJ2-3, the V gene TRBV30, with 11 bases aligning to TRBD1. CDR3 size: 17 residues. V lost 3 bases to trimming and J lost 4 bases; unmatched junction nucleotides: 12. Looked up from germline, CDR1 is GTSNPN and CDR2 is SVGIG (reference sequence). The CDR3 DNA is TGTGCCTGGAGCAAAGGACAGGGGGCGATTTCGGCAGATACGCAGTATTTT. Amino acids: CAWSKGQGAISADTQYF. Looking up the rest from reference TRBV30 and TRBJ2-3 gives the full variable domain: SQTIHQWPATLVQPVGSPLSLECTVEGTSNPNLYWYRQAAGRGLQLLFYSVGIGQISSEVPQNLSASRPQDRQFILSSKKLLLSDSGFYLCAWSKGQGAISADTQYFGPGTRLTVL.

Turning to this clone: The same CDR3 can be traced to other DNA sequences in this sample. The V and J genes are TRBV18 and TRBJ2-7; TRBD2 matches at 13 bases. Germline V gene data show CDR1 as KGHSH and CDR2 as LQKENI. Losses at the gene ends were 3 bases for V and 5 bases for J; bases not matched to a gene: 1. The CDR3 length is 14 residues. CDR3 coding DNA: TGTGCCAGCTCACCCGGACTAGCGGGAGACGAGCAGTACTTC. This translates into CASSPGLAGDEQYF.

The chain combines TRBV10-3 with TRBJ1-2; D possibly corresponds to TRBD1 (5 bases). V lost 6 bases and J lost 7, with 21 bases in between. This CDR3 comprises 15 residues. Germline loops: CDR1 ENHRY, CDR2 SYGVKD. The CDR3 sequence is CAISKSSPGLGGYTF. The CDR3 DNA is TGTGCCATCAGCAAGAGCTCCCCGGGGCTAGGTGGCTACACCTTC.

This clone was observed a single time. The chain carries TRBV5-4 and TRBJ2-7; 7 nucleotides agree with TRBD2. CDR1 and CDR2 from the germline V gene are SGHNT and YYREEE (reference sequence). CDR3 size: 14 residues. The trim removed 2 bases at V and 5 bases at J, leaving 7 bases unmatched. The CDR3 DNA is TGTGCCAGCAGCTTTGCGGGAGTACCTGACGAGCAGTACTTC. Translation: CASSFAGVPDEQYF.

This clone showed up just once. One end of the junction is discordant with germline, which a read error may explain. This chain links TRBV15 with TRBJ2-7, with TRBD1 matching over 9 bases. The CDR3 contains 12 residues. Germline V gene lookup returns CDR1 LNHNV and CDR2 YYDKDF (reference sequence). The CDR3 loop reads CATSAYPGTGSF. Written as DNA, the CDR3 is TGTGCCACCAGCGCTTATCCCGGGACAGGGTCCTTC.